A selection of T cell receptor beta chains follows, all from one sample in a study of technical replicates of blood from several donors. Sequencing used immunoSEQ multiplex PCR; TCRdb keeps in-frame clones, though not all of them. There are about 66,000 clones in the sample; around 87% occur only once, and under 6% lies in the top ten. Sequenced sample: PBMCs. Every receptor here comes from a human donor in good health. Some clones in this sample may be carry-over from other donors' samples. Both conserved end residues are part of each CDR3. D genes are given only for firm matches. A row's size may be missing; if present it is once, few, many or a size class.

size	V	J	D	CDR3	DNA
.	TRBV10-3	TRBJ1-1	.	CAISEVASREESKAFF	TGTGCCATCAGTGAGGTCGCCTCAAGGGAGGAAAGTAAAGCTTTCTTT
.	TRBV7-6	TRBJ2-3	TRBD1	CASSLPTGDTDTQYF	TGTGCCAGCAGCTTACCGACAGGGGACACAGATACGCAGTATTTT
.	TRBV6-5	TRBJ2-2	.	CASSYWGTPNTGELFF	TGTGCCAGCAGTTACTGGGGGACTCCGAACACCGGGGAGCTGTTTTTT
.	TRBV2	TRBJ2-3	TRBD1	CASRTGSTDTQYF	TGTGCCAGCAGGACAGGGTCCACAGATACGCAGTATTTT
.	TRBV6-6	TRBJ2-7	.	CASSYSRTLGTQDF	TGTGCCAGCAGTTACTCTCGGACATTGGGGACTCAAGACTTC
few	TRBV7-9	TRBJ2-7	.	CASSLADGKTYEQYF	TGTGCCAGCAGCTTGGCCGACGGGAAGACCTACGAGCAGTACTTC
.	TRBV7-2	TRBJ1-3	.	CASSHAGTTSGNTIYF	TGTGCCAGCAGCCATGCCGGGACAACCTCTGGAAACACCATATATTTT
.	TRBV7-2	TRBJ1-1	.	CASSPGAGVGTEAFF	TGTGCCAGCAGCCCCGGGGCAGGGGTAGGTACTGAAGCTTTCTTT
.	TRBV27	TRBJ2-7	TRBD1	CASSLGGLRQGAREQYF	TGTGCCAGCAGCCTTGGGGGCCTGCGTCAGGGGGCGAGAGAGCAGTACTTC
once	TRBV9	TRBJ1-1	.	CASSVALGDTEAFF	TGTGCCAGCAGCGTAGCTCTAGGGGACACTGAAGCTTTCTTT
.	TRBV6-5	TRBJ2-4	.	CASSSEGGVSKNIQYF	TGTGCCAGCAGTTCCGAGGGCGGGGTCTCCAAAAACATTCAGTACTTC
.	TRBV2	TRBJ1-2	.	CASTPGGAGISSGYTF	TGTGCCAGCACTCCGGGGGGGGCGGGAATTTCGTCTGGCTACACCTTC
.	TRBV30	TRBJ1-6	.	CALSTTDNYNSPLHF	TGTGCCTTAAGCACGACGGACAACTATAATTCACCCCTCCACTTT
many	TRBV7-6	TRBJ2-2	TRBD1	CASSTDRGWSNTGELFF	TGTGCCAGCAGCACGGACAGGGGGTGGTCGAACACCGGGGAGCTGTTTTTT
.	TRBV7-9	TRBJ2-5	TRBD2	CASINLAGTSAMRQETQYF	TGTGCCAGCATCAACCTAGCCGGGACTAGCGCGATGAGACAAGAGACCCAGTACTTC
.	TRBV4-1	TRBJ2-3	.	CASSQLPTGSTQYF	TGCGCCAGCAGCCAGCTTCCGACAGGATCTACGCAGTATTTT
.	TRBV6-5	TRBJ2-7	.	CASSSQGGRIDEQYF	TGTGCCAGCAGTTCCCAGGGGGGCCGAATCGACGAGCAGTACTTC
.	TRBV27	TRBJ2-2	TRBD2	CASSIDGLAGASNTGELFF	TGTGCCAGCAGTATCGATGGACTAGCGGGGGCCTCGAACACCGGGGAGCTGTTTTTT
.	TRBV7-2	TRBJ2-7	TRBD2	CASSYSTSGSSYEQYF	TGTGCCAGCAGCTACTCCACTAGCGGCAGCTCCTACGAGCAGTACTTC
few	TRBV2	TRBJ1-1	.	CASRVTGNAGAFF	TGTGCCAGCAGGGTTACAGGTAATGCTGGAGCTTTCTTT
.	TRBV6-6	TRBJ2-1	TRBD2	CATRGAGGKGEQFF	TGTGCCACGCGGGGAGCGGGAGGTAAAGGTGAGCAGTTCTTC
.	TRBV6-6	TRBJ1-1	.	CATSRGGVGGTEAFF	TGTGCCACCAGCCGCGGAGGGGTCGGTGGCACTGAAGCTTTCTTT
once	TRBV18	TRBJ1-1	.	CASSSGQNTEAFF	TGTGCCAGCTCATCGGGACAGAACACTGAAGCTTTCTTT
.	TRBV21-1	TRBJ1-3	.	CASLRGRAAGNTIYF	TGTGCCAGCCTAAGGGGCCGCGCGGCTGGAAACACCATATATTTT
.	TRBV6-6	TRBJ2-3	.	CASSYGGLAEDTQYF	TGTGCCAGCAGTTACGGGGGACTGGCCGAGGATACGCAGTATTTT
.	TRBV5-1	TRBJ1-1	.	CASSATVNTEAFF	TGCGCCAGCAGCGCGACAGTGAACACTGAAGCTTTCTTT
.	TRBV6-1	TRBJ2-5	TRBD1	CASSGQGGQETQYF	TGTGCCAGCAGTGGACAGGGGGGCCAAGAGACCCAGTACTTC
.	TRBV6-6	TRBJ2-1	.	CASSYSEQRNEQFF	TGTGCCAGCAGTTACTCGGAGCAGCGGAATGAGCAGTTCTTC
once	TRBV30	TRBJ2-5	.	CAAGSETQYF	TGTGCCGCAGGATCTGAGACCCAGTACTTC
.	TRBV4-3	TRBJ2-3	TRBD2	CASSQGASGKTDTQYF	TGCGCCAGCAGCCAAGGGGCTAGCGGGAAAACAGATACGCAGTATTTT
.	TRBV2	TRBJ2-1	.	CASSRWAVNEQFF	TGTGCCAGCTCCAGGTGGGCAGTCAATGAGCAGTTCTTC
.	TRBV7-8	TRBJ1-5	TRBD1	CASSPRDRQLGGNQPQHF	TGTGCCAGCAGCCCTCGGGACAGGCAGTTGGGGGGCAATCAGCCCCAGCATTTT
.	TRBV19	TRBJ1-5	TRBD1	CASSIGTGINQPQHF	TGTGCCAGTAGTATTGGGACAGGGATCAATCAGCCCCAGCATTTT
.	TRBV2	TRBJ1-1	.	CASNDQGTQNGAFF	TGTGCCAGCAATGATCAGGGGACCCAAAACGGAGCTTTCTTT
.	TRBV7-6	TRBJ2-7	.	CASSSTWGREQYF	TGTGCCAGCAGCTCGACGTGGGGGCGCGAGCAGTACTTC
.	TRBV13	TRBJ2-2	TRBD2	CASSLALAVPANTGELFF	TGTGCCAGCAGCTTAGCCCTAGCGGTCCCCGCGAACACCGGGGAGCTGTTTTTT
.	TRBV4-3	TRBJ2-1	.	CASSQDRGASFAYNEQFF	TGCGCCAGCAGCCAAGATCGTGGAGCCTCCTTCGCCTACAATGAGCAGTTCTTC
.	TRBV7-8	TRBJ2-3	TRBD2	CATRGLVSGGTDTQYF	TGTGCCACCAGGGGACTCGTTAGCGGGGGAACAGATACGCAGTATTTT
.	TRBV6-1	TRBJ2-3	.	CASSEAQTYTQYF	TGTGCCAGCAGTGAAGCACAAACGTATACGCAGTATTTT
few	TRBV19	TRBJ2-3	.	CASSIDAPSAGADTQYF	TGTGCCAGTAGTATCGATGCTCCCTCCGCTGGAGCAGATACGCAGTATTTT
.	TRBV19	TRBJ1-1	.	CASSIDGGEAFF	TGTGCCAGTAGTATAGATGGGGGGGAAGCTTTCTTT
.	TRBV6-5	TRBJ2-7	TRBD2	CASSYSASGGYEQYF	TGTGCCAGCAGTTACTCGGCTAGCGGGGGGTATGAGCAGTACTTC
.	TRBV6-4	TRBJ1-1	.	CASSDSAEAYTEAFF	TGTGCCAGCAGTGACTCAGCGGAGGCCTACACTGAAGCTTTCTTT
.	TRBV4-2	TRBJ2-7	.	CASSHLDSEQYF	TGTGCCAGCAGCCACCTCGACTCCGAGCAGTACTTC
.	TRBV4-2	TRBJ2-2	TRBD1	CASSQRGQETGELFF	TGTGCCAGCAGCCAACGCGGACAGGAAACCGGGGAGCTGTTTTTT
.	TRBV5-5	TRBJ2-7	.	CASTVLPGESSYEQYF	TGTGCCAGCACCGTTCTACCAGGGGAAAGCTCCTACGAGCAGTACTTC